The 7 T cell receptor beta chains listed next were all sequenced from one sample in a study of siplizumab effects on memory and regulatory T cells. TCRdb's table, derived via immunoSEQ multiplex PCR, lists solely in-frame clones and lacks some. The table has about 85,000 clones, about 95% seen once; the top ten hold about 18%. Sequenced material: CD8+ T cells sorted from blood. These receptors were obtained from a human donor in good health.

This clone showed up just once. V gene TRBV29-1 combines with J gene TRBJ2-1; D call uncertain. V dropped 8 bases and J dropped 2 bases, with 13 bases sitting between them. The CDR3 spans 13 residues. Germline CDR1 SQVTM, CDR2 ANQGSEA. CDR3 sequence (DNA): TGCAGCCTCAGGAGCGCCACCTACAATGAGCAGTTCTTC. This encodes CSLRSATYNEQFF.

This clone was seen just once. The chain carries TRBV27 and TRBJ1-5; D is ambiguous. CDR1 and CDR2 from the germline V gene are MNHEY and SMNVEV (reference sequence). This CDR3 is built from 14 residues. V shed 4 bases and J shed 7 bases, with 14 bases lying between them. This chain's CDR3 is CASSSLGREQPQHF. CDR3 in DNA: TGTGCCAGCAGTTCACTAGGAAGGGAGCAGCCCCAGCATTTT.

This clone was picked up one time. The chain links TRBV2 to TRBJ2-4; perhaps D is TRBD1 or TRBD2 (5 bases each). CDR3 size: 15 residues. Trimming pared 4 bases from V and 6 bases from J, leaving 16 bases between. Per germline, CDR1 SNHLY and CDR2 FYNNEI. CDR3 coding DNA: TGTGCCAGCAGTGGGGTGGGGGATGGGCCAAACATTCAGTACTTC. Its translation: CASSGVGDGPNIQYF.

The CDR3 here is CASSLEFRSTGQPQHF. The CDR3 DNA is TGTGCCAGCAGCTTGGAATTTCGAAGCACGGGTCAGCCCCAGCATTTT. The chain combines TRBV5-5 with TRBJ1-5; D not certain. Germline lookup yields CDR1 SGHKS and CDR2 YYEKEE (reference sequence). The length of the CDR3 is 16 residues. Trimming removed 0 bases from V and 6 bases from J, with 16 bases in between. The full variable domain, completed using reference TRBV5-5 and TRBJ1-5, is DAGVTQSPTHLIKTRGQQVTLRCSPISGHKSVSWYQQVLGQGPQFIFQYYEKEERGRGNFPDRFSARQFPNYSSELNVNALLLGDSALYLCASSLEFRSTGQPQHFGDGTRLSIL.

The chain is built from TRBV6-1 and TRBJ2-7; D is undetermined. Germline CDR1 MNHNS, CDR2 SASEGT. The ends were cut back, 8 bases at V and 0 bases at J, with 2 bases in the middle. The CDR3 sequence is 10 residues long. The CDR3 nucleotides read TGTGCCAGCTACTCCTACGAGCAGTACTTC. It translates to CASYSYEQYF.

This clone has a handful of counts. CDR3 residues: CASSSNGELFF. In DNA, the CDR3 is TGTGCCAGCAGTTCTAACGGGGAGCTGTTTTTT. The chain carries TRBV6-6 and TRBJ2-2, with no clear D. The ends were cut back, 4 bases at V and 7 bases at J, with 4 bases in the middle. Germline loops: CDR1 MNHNY, CDR2 SVGAGI (reference sequence). The CDR3 sequence is 11 residues long.

The chain employs TRBV19 and TRBJ1-1; the D is unclear. V lost 3 bases and J 11 bases, leaving 10 bases between the germline ends. The CDR3 contains 11 residues. The germline gives CDR1 LNHDA, CDR2 SQIVND (reference sequence). The CDR3 sequence: CASSIGPRAFF. The CDR3 nucleotides read TGTGCCAGTAGTATTGGCCCCCGGGCTTTCTTT. The variable domain in full, with the rest retrieved from reference TRBV19 and TRBJ1-1, is DGGITQSPKYLFRKEGQNVTLSCEQNLNHDAMYWYRQDPGQGLRLIYYSQIVNDFQKGDIAEGYSVSREKKESFPLTVTSAQKNPTAFYLCASSIGPRAFFGQGTRLTVV.